A single sample gave rise to the 3 T cell receptor beta chains below, sequenced in a study of T cell clusters in autoimmune cytopenias (dated by TCRdb to between 2018 and 2020). For each sample, TRB amplification used around 260 ng of peripheral blood genomic DNA, equal to around 34,000 genome equivalents. Sequencing relied on an Illumina MiSeq. TRB rearrangements were amplified by multiplex PCR using a touch-down protocol with TRB-A and TRB-B primer pools mixed in one tube. TCRdb reprocessed the reads and assigns one entry to each CDR3 protein sequence, leaving out DNA. The table held for this sample gives just under 5,000 distinct CDR3 sequences. The top ten clones comprise approximately 50% of the sample. Separately, the same data were catalogued under a study of T cell repertoires in aging, cancer and after chemotherapy.

The sample consisted of peripheral blood. The receptors stem from a human donor with chronic lymphocytic leukemia. The donor label of this sample is uncertain.

J is TRBJ2-5 and V is TRBV5-4; the TCRdb call, TRBD1, lacks DNA for checking. Germline V gives CDR1 SGHNT, CDR2 YYREEE (reference sequence). This CDR3 is 16 amino acids long. The CDR3 loop reads CASSSGDRSYQETQYF.

This chain joins TRBV19 and TRBJ1-5. The CDR3 totals 15 residues. CDR1 and CDR2 from the germline V gene are LNHDA and SQIVND (reference sequence). Here the CDR3 reads CASSWRGEGNQPQHF. Full variable domain (outside the CDR3, taken from reference TRBV19 and TRBJ1-5): DGGITQSPKYLFRKEGQNVTLSCEQNLNHDAMYWYRQDPGQGLRLIYYSQIVNDFQKGDIAEGYSVSREKKESFPLTVTSAQKNPTAFYLCASSWRGEGNQPQHFGDGTRLSIL.

The chain links TRBV5-6 to TRBJ2-2; with no DNA, the TCRdb D assignment of TRBD1 cannot be verified. CDR3 length: 15 residues. The germline gives CDR1 SGHDT, CDR2 YYEEEE. The CDR3 sequence is CASSPPGANTGELFF.